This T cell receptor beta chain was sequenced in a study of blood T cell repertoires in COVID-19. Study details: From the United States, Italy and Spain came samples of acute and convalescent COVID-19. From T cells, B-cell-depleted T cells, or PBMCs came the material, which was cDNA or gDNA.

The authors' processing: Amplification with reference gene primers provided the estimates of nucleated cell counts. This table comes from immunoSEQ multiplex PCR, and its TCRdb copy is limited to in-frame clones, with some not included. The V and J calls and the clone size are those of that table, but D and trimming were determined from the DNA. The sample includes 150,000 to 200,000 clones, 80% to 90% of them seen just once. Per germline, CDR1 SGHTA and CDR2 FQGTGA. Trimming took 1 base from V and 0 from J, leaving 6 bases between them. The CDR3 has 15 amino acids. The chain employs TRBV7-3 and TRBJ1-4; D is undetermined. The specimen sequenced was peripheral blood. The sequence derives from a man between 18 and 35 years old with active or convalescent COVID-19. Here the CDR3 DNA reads TGTGCCAGCAGCTTAAGTCGGGCAACTAATGAAAAACTGTTTTTT. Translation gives CASSLSRATNEKLFF. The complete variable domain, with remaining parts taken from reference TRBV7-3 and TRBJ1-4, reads GAGVSQTPSNKVTEKGKYVELRCDPISGHTALYWYRQSLGQGPEFLIYFQGTGAADDSGLPNDRFFAVRPEGSVSTLKIQRTERGDSAVYLCASSLSRATNEKLFFGSGTQLSVL.